This T cell receptor (beta chain) was recorded in a study of blood T cell repertoires in COVID-19. On the study more broadly: The study drew acute and convalescent COVID-19 samples from the United States, Italy and Spain. T cells, B-cell-depleted T cells, or PBMCs supplied cDNA or gDNA.

From germline, CDR1 is MNHEY and CDR2 SMNVEV (reference sequence). V lost 10 bases and J 10 bases, leaving 14 bases between the germline ends. The CDR3 contains 12 residues. Original methodology: The assay estimated nucleated cells by amplifying reference gene primers. Sequencing was performed with immunoSEQ multiplex PCR; in TCRdb, only in-frame clones are kept and a portion is missing. D and trimming were read from the DNA, whereas the V and J calls and clone size are those reported in that table. The sample has roughly 76,000 clones, over 75% seen once. A single count supports this clone. The source material was peripheral blood. V usage is TRBV27 and J usage is TRBJ1-6; D perhaps matches TRBD1 (6 bases). This sequence was found in a woman of 80 years or more with active or convalescent COVID-19. CDR3 DNA: TGTGCCACCGCAGGGGACCAGTCACCCCTCCACTTT. This gives the protein CATAGDQSPLHF.